One sample yielded the 14 T cell receptor beta chains listed below, sequenced in a study of T cells in Graves' hyperthyroidism and ophthalmopathy (dated by TCRdb to between 2018 and 2021). The library relied on multiplex PCR. TCRdb names Illumina HiSeq 2000 as the instrument used. The TCR beta CDR3 regions were amplified from RNA transcripts. The TCR CDR3 was subjected to a first round of RT-PCR using the HTBI primer set and the Qiagen OneStep RT-PCR kit. TCRdb reran the public reads through fastp at Q25 and MiXCR, keeping productive beta chains. Rows with a matching CDR3 protein are joined into one entry that keeps the most common DNA and genes. The sample table shows under 350,000 distinct CDR3 sequences, and over 15% are seen once. The ten largest clones add up to 45% to 55% of the sample. The specimen was blood. The receptors originated from a woman aged 45-65 years with Graves' hyperthyroidism.

The rearrangement uses TRBV5-8 and TRBJ1-3; weak D call: TRBD1 (5 bases). V was trimmed by 3 bases and J by 5 bases, leaving 12 bases between them. Germline V gene lookup returns CDR1 SGHTS and CDR2 YDEGEE. This CDR3 spans 14 amino acids. The DNA of the CDR3 is TGTGCCAGCAGCTCGCCAGGGCTAAGAAACACCATATATTTT. Translation: CASSSPGLRNTIYF.

This clonotype appeared a few times. The chain employs TRBV12-3 or TRBV12-4 and TRBJ1-5; maybe TRBD1 (6 bases). This CDR3 is 12 amino acids long. V was shortened by 5 bases and J by 16 bases, with 18 bases between the two germline ends. CDR3 amino acids: CASSPTGWGQHF. The CDR3 region has the DNA TGTGCCAGCAGTCCCACAGGGTGGGGACAACATTTT.

This chain connects TRBV27 to TRBJ2-1, with TRBD1 matching over 9 bases. CDR3 length: 13 residues. The germline CDR1 and CDR2 sequences are MNHEY and SMNVEV (reference sequence). The J segment lost 7 bases and the V segment lost 8 bases, leaving 6 bases of the junction unmatched. Here the CDR3 DNA reads TGTGCCAGCGGACAGGGGCAGGATAATGAGCAGTTCTTC. This translates into CASGQGQDNEQFF.

The chain joins TRBV14 to TRBJ1-6; D is unresolved. CDR1 is SGHDN, CDR2 FVKESK, per germline. The CDR3 contains 15 residues. Trimming left V 0 bases short and J 10 bases short, with 13 bases between. In nucleotides, the CDR3 is TGTGCCAGCAGCCAAGACCGGGCGCCTGAGTCACCCCTCCACTTT. Encoded protein: CASSQDRAPESPLHF.

V is TRBV9 and J is TRBJ2-7, with D unclear. The CDR3 runs to 12 residues. Germline V CDR1 and CDR2: SGDLS, YYNGEE. Trimming stripped 3 bases from V and 6 bases from J, with 10 bases between. CDR3 protein: CASSASRGEQYF. CDR3 bases: TGTGCCAGCAGCGCCTCTCGCGGCGAGCAGTACTTC.

This rearrangement joins TRBV18 to TRBJ2-7; D gene uncertain. The CDR3 length is 14 residues. Trimming took 3 bases from V and 3 from J, leaving 12 bases between them. Germline CDR1 KGHSH, CDR2 LQKENI. The CDR3 loop is CASSPVNQDYEQYF. CDR3 sequence (DNA): TGTGCCAGCTCACCGGTAAATCAGGACTACGAGCAGTACTTC.

Ten or more counts support this clonotype. The J gene is TRBJ2-1, the V gene TRBV6-1; TRBD2 agrees at 7 bases. This CDR3 contains 16 residues. Trimming at V came to 5 bases and at J to 3 bases, leaving 10 bases not matched to a gene. Germline values: CDR1 MNHNS, CDR2 SASEGT. The CDR3 reads CASSQVAGAGYNEQFF. The CDR3 bases are TGTGCCAGCAGTCAGGTGGCGGGAGCAGGCTACAATGAGCAGTTCTTC.

The V and J genes are TRBV11-2 and TRBJ2-2; TRBD1 matches 8 bases. The V gene's germline CDR1 is SGHAT and CDR2 FQNNGV. The CDR3 is 14 residues long. Germline trimming cut 6 bases from V and 8 bases from J; bases unmatched to any gene: 8. The CDR3 nucleotides are TGTGCCAGCAGTCTTACAGGGGGAGGAGGGGAGCTGTTTTTT. The encoded protein is CASSLTGGGGELFF.

At least ten counts were recorded for this clonotype. The V gene is TRBV27, the J gene TRBJ2-7; 10 bases map to TRBD1. This CDR3 contains 14 residues. Per the germline V gene, CDR1 is MNHEY and CDR2 is SMNVEV (reference sequence). The trim removed 8 bases at V and 4 bases at J, leaving 8 bases unmatched. The DNA of the CDR3 is TGTGCCAGCTCACCAGGACAGGGGGGGTACGAGCAGTACTTC. It is translated as CASSPGQGGYEQYF.

There are a few counts of this clonotype. V and J are TRBV20-1 and TRBJ2-2, with TRBD1 matching over 7 bases. Germline V gene lookup returns CDR1 DFQATT and CDR2 SNEGSKA (reference sequence). V lost 4 bases and J lost 1; bases outside the gene matches: 9. The CDR3 extends over 16 amino acids. CDR3 sequence: CSATGTEALNTGELFF. The CDR3 bases are TGCAGTGCTACCGGGACAGAAGCCCTGAACACCGGGGAGCTGTTTTTT.

The table lists this clonotype with a few counts. The chain combines TRBV9 with TRBJ2-1; TRBD2 aligns across 8 bases. V lost 0 bases to trimming and J lost 5 bases; unmatched junction nucleotides: 13. The length of the CDR3 is 18 residues. CDR1 is SGDLS, CDR2 YYNGEE, per germline. This CDR3 reads CASSVEGTSSVGNNEQFF. CDR3 DNA: TGTGCCAGCAGCGTAGAGGGGACTAGTTCGGTTGGGAACAATGAGCAGTTCTTC.

This clonotype was seen a few times. This chain uses TRBV5-1 with TRBJ2-5, with TRBD2 identical over 11 bases. V dropped 5 bases and J dropped 7; count of bases not matched to a gene: 4. The germline gives CDR1 SGHRS, CDR2 YFSETQ. This CDR3 has 13 residues. This CDR3 is CASRTSGAVTQYF. Here the CDR3 DNA reads TGCGCCAGCAGGACTAGCGGGGCCGTGACCCAGTACTTC.

This clonotype was observed many times. This chain links TRBV28 with TRBJ2-3, with 10 bases fitting TRBD1. The CDR3 contains 21 residues. J lost 3 bases, V lost 5 bases, and 23 bases had no gene match. CDR1 MDHEN and CDR2 SYDVKM come from the germline V gene. The DNA for the CDR3 is TGTGCCAGCAGTACCAGGGCTAAACGAAACCGGGACAGGGGTGGTACAGATACGCAGTATTTT. Translating gives CASSTRAKRNRDRGGTDTQYF.

The chain has TRBV6-1 and TRBJ2-7; the D is unclear. Per the germline V gene, CDR1 is MNHNS and CDR2 is SASEGT. V lost 3 bases, J lost 0 bases, and 6 bases lay in between. The CDR3 spans 13 residues. CDR3 DNA: TGTGCCAGCAGTGAGAGCTTCTCCTACGAGCAGTACGTC. It translates to CASSESFSYEQYV.